This TCR beta chain was sequenced for a study of blood T cell repertoires in COVID-19. Study summary: Samples came from the United States, Italy and Spain, spanning acute and convalescent COVID-19. Sample material is recorded as cDNA or gDNA derived from T cells, B-cell-depleted T cells, or PBMCs.

Per the study methods: Reference gene primer amplification gave nucleated cell count estimates. Generated by immunoSEQ multiplex PCR, the TCRdb table keeps only in-frame clones and is missing some. V and J calls and clone size are those listed in that table; D and trimming were worked out from the DNA. The sample includes 45,000 to 65,000 clones, 80% to 90% of them seen just once. Germline V CDR1 and CDR2: SNHLY, FYNNEI. Trimming took off 6 bases at V and 0 bases at J, with 8 bases between the two ends. This CDR3 is built from 13 residues. This clone appeared once. The receptor was isolated from a woman of 80 years or more with acute or convalescent COVID-19. The chain is built from TRBV2 and TRBJ1-1; D not resolved. The sample comprised peripheral blood. The CDR3 DNA reads as TGTGCCAGCAGGGTAACGGTGAACACTGAAGCTTTCTTT. Translating it yields CASRVTVNTEAFF. The whole variable domain, remainder taken from reference TRBV2 and TRBJ1-1, is EPEVTQTPSHQVTQMGQEVILRCVPISNHLYFYWYRQILGQKVEFLVSFYNNEISEKSEIFDDQFSVERPDGSNFTLKIRSTKLEDSAMYFCASRVTVNTEAFFGQGTRLTVV.